A selection of T cell receptor beta chains follows, all from one sample in a study of cytomegalovirus exposure and HLA in healthy donors. Measured with immunoSEQ multiplex PCR; TCRdb has only the in-frame clones, and not every one. The table has 95,000 to 150,000 clones, approximately 78% seen once. Source material: PBMCs. These receptors came from a woman aged 30 to 39 in good health and CMV-seronegative. CDR3s include the opening cysteine and the closing phenylalanine or tryptophan. D genes are given only for firm matches. The size field is filled for only some rows; it gives once, few, many or a size class.

D,V,size,J,DNA,CDR3
TRBD1,TRBV30,.,TRBJ1-2,TGTGCCTGGACCGGACAGGGGGACTACACCTTC,CAWTGQGDYTF
.,TRBV7-9,.,TRBJ2-7,TGTGCCAGCAGCTCCCAGAGGGAGCAGTACTTC,CASSSQREQYF
.,TRBV7-2,.,TRBJ2-7,TGTGCCAGCAGCTCTTCGACAGGTTCCTACGAGCAGTACTTC,CASSSSTGSYEQYF
.,TRBV11-2,few,TRBJ1-4,TGTGCCAGCAGCTTCATTTGGGGCGGGGCCGGTGAAAAACTGTTTTTT,CASSFIWGGAGEKLFF
TRBD1,TRBV6-5,.,TRBJ2-7,TGTGCCAGCAGGAGACAGGGGCAATTGTACTTC,CASRRQGQLYF
.,TRBV27,.,TRBJ2-3,TGTGCCAGCAGTCCGTGGACAGGGACTAGCATAGATACGCAGTATTTT,CASSPWTGTSIDTQYF
TRBD2,TRBV5-4,.,TRBJ2-3,TGTGCCAGCAGCCCGGCGGGGAGGGCGCCTAGCACAGATACGCAGTATTTT,CASSPAGRAPSTDTQYF
TRBD2,TRBV4-1,.,TRBJ2-1,TGCGCCAGCAGCCAATTTTTTGCGGGGGGGCGTGATGAGCAGTTCTTC,CASSQFFAGGRDEQFF
TRBD2,TRBV18,.,TRBJ2-5,TGTGCCAGCTCACCGGGGACTAGCGGGGGTCAAGAGACCCAGTACTTC,CASSPGTSGGQETQYF
.,TRBV2,.,TRBJ1-6,TGTGCCAGCGGGAGGCAGGGAGGTGATTCACCCCTCCACTTT,CASGRQGGDSPLHF
.,TRBV21-1,.,TRBJ1-2,TGTGCCAGCAACAAAACGGACAGGGTCTATGGCTACACCTTC,CASNKTDRVYGYTF
.,TRBV2,.,TRBJ2-6,TGTGCCAGCAGTGGAACTAGACCTGGGGCCAACGTCCTGACTTTC,CASSGTRPGANVLTF
TRBD1,TRBV6-1,.,TRBJ2-1,TGTGCCAGCAGGTTGCAGGGGGCTTGGGATGAGCAGTTCTTC,CASRLQGAWDEQFF
.,TRBV27,.,TRBJ2-3,TGTGCCAGCAGTTTAATGGGAGCGTCGGAGACGCAGTATTTT,CASSLMGASETQYF
.,TRBV13,once,TRBJ1-5,TGTGCCAGCAGCTTCCAAAATCAGCCCCAGCATTTT,CASSFQNQPQHF
.,TRBV9,.,TRBJ1-1,TGTGCCAGCAGCGTCCTTGACACTGAAGCTTTCTTT,CASSVLDTEAFF
.,TRBV20-1,.,TRBJ2-7,TGCAGTGCCCCCAGAAGTCACGAGCAGTACTTC,CSAPRSHEQYF
TRBD1,TRBV5-5,.,TRBJ1-2,TGTGCCAGCAGCTTGGTCCAGGGGGGCAACTATGGCTACACCTTC,CASSLVQGGNYGYTF
.,TRBV6-5,.,TRBJ1-1,TGTGCCAGCAGTGCAGCGGGTTTCTTT,CASSAAGFF
.,TRBV4-3,few,TRBJ2-7,TGCGCCAGCAGCCGTACTAGCTCCGACGAGCAGTACTTC,CASSRTSSDEQYF
TRBD1,TRBV4-2,few,TRBJ2-6,TGTGCCAGCAGTACAACAGGGGACGGTTCTGGGGCCAACGTCCTGACTTTC,CASSTTGDGSGANVLTF
TRBD1,TRBV5-1,once,TRBJ1-2,TGCGCCAGCAGCTTTTGGACAGGGGCGGATGGCTACACCTTC,CASSFWTGADGYTF
TRBD2,TRBV5-4,.,TRBJ2-7,TGTGCCAGCAGCTTGGGGCAGCGGGAGGGTGCCTACGAGCAGTACTTC,CASSLGQREGAYEQYF
TRBD2,TRBV7-9,.,TRBJ2-1,TGTGCCAGCAGCTTAGCGCAGGGACTAGCGGAGTGGTATGAGCAGTTCTTC,CASSLAQGLAEWYEQFF
TRBD2,TRBV30,.,TRBJ2-1,TGTGCCTGGACGGGACTAGCGGTTTACAATGAGCAGTTCTTC,CAWTGLAVYNEQFF
.,TRBV28,.,TRBJ1-2,TGTGCCAGCAGTTTATATGTGGGGGAGGGGGGCTACACCTTC,CASSLYVGEGGYTF
.,TRBV7-9,.,TRBJ2-2,TGTTCCAGCAGCTTAATCGAGGTGAACACCGGGGAGCTGTTTTTT,CSSSLIEVNTGELFF
.,TRBV7-2,.,TRBJ2-7,TGTGCCAGCAGCTTCGACTACAGCTACGAGCAGTACTTC,CASSFDYSYEQYF
.,TRBV21-1,.,TRBJ2-7,TGTGCCAGCAGCAAACTATTATCTTGGCAGGGGATATACTACGAGCAGTACTTC,CASSKLLSWQGIYYEQYF
TRBD1,TRBV2,.,TRBJ2-7,TGTGCCAGCACGAAAACGGGACAGGGGGCAGCCGAGCAGTACTTC,CASTKTGQGAAEQYF
.,TRBV10-3,.,TRBJ1-1,TGTGCCATCAGCTACGTCAGGTCGGACACTGAAGCTTTCTTT,CAISYVRSDTEAFF
.,TRBV9,.,TRBJ2-5,TGTGCCAGCAGCGTCGGGGGTATTTCAGAGACCCAGTACTTC,CASSVGGISETQYF
.,TRBV5-1,.,TRBJ2-7,TGCGCCAGCAGCTTGGGCGGCTACGAGCAGTACTTC,CASSLGGYEQYF
TRBD2,TRBV9,.,TRBJ2-5,TGTGCCAGCAGCGGGCGGGGGAGCCAAGAAACCCAGTACTTC,CASSGRGSQETQYF
TRBD1,TRBV7-3,.,TRBJ2-3,TGTGCCAGCAGCCCAGGGGTGTGGGACAGGGGGCGCATGGATACGCAGTATTTT,CASSPGVWDRGRMDTQYF
.,TRBV5-1,.,TRBJ1-6,TGCGCCAGCAGCTCGGGTCGAGGTTCACCCCTCCACTTT,CASSSGRGSPLHF
.,TRBV10-3,.,TRBJ2-7,TGTGCCATCAGTGAGTCGGGGAGTCCTTTGGGAGAGCAGTACTTC,CAISESGSPLGEQYF
.,TRBV4-1,.,TRBJ2-2,TGCGCCAGCAGCCAAGTAGGCGGGGTGAACACCGGGGAGCTGTTTTTT,CASSQVGGVNTGELFF
TRBD1,TRBV2,.,TRBJ2-1,TGTGCCAGCAGTGAAACCGGACAGGGCTGGGATGAGCAGTTCTTC,CASSETGQGWDEQFF
TRBD1,TRBV12-5,.,TRBJ2-6,TGTGCTAGTGGTTTATGGACAGGCTCTCTCGGGGCCAACGTCCTGACTTTC,CASGLWTGSLGANVLTF
TRBD2,TRBV7-2,.,TRBJ2-7,TGTGCCAGCAGCATCTCCTTACTAGCGGGAGACGGCGAGCAGTACTTC,CASSISLLAGDGEQYF
.,TRBV19,.,TRBJ1-5,TGTGCCAGTAGTATAGATCGAGAGAAGCCCCAGCATTTT,CASSIDREKPQHF
.,TRBV15,.,TRBJ1-5,TGTGCCACCAGCAGGCAGGGGAATCAGCCCCAGCATTTT,CATSRQGNQPQHF
TRBD2,TRBV15,.,TRBJ2-3,TGTGCCACCAGCAGAGGGCTAGCGGTTCGGGATACGCAGTATTTT,CATSRGLAVRDTQYF
TRBD1,TRBV6-5,once,TRBJ2-7,TGTGCCAGCAGTTATATTTCCAGGGGGCTGAAGGAGCAGTACTTC,CASSYISRGLKEQYF
TRBD1,TRBV5-6,.,TRBJ2-3,TGTGCCAGCAGCTCACAGGGGGGCACAGATACGCAGTATTTT,CASSSQGGTDTQYF
TRBD1,TRBV7-9,.,TRBJ1-1,TGTGCCAGCAGCCACCGGGGGACAGGGGATATTGAAGCTTTCTTT,CASSHRGTGDIEAFF